The TCR beta chain described here comes from a study of CD8 T cells in Susac syndrome (dated by TCRdb to 2018 to 2020). Regarding the research as a whole: Among the sequenced Susac syndrome patients, more than five had clinically active disease and roughly 8 were in clinical remission. Susac syndrome patients were therapy-naive, on corticosteroids (some also receiving IVIg), or on IVIg alone at blood withdrawal. Whether CD8+ T cell activation and differentiation in Susac syndrome was antigen driven was tested using repertoire sequencing.

Peripheral blood CD8+ and CD4+ T cells from healthy donors, Susac syndrome patients and multiple sclerosis patients were profiled using high-throughput TCR beta sequencing. The Susac syndrome patients fulfilled recently defined diagnostic criteria for either definite or probable disease. CD8+ TEMRA cells were enriched by FACS, while bulk CD8+ and CD4+ T cells were purified by magnetic negative isolation. Blood was drawn into EDTA tubes, processed within 24 hours, and PBMCs were isolated by density gradient centrifugation. PBMCs intended for TCR sequencing were cryopreserved in liquid nitrogen and were subsequently thawed in a 37 degrees C water bath. A purity of at least 90% was achieved for sorted or isolated CD4+, CD8+ and CD8+ TEMRA cells. RNA was extracted with the RNeasy kit and roughly 0.45 to 1 ug was reverse transcribed using random hexamers. TCR beta CDR3 regions were amplified with the immunoSEQ multiplex PCR assay covering 54 Vbeta and 13 Jbeta segments. PCR amplification bias was corrected using a synthetic template baseline for primer optimization and computational correction. Turning to the authors' computational methods: Reads were annotated to V, D and J genes per IMGT and analyzed with immunoSEQ Analyzer, keeping only productive sequences. Clonality was calculated as one minus the Shannon entropy normalized by log2 of the number of productive unique sequences. For each patient and control, public and private clones were evaluated among the 100 most prevalent clones. A clone was defined as Susac-specific if it was absent from the healthy and MS cohorts, from about a thousand published viral clones and from other ImmuneACCESS disease sequences. Starting from the raw public reads, TCRdb applied fastp trimming at Q25, assembled clones with MiXCR and retained in-frame beta chains. Each entry merges the rows of one CDR3 protein and shows their most common DNA and genes. TCRdb assigned the V and J calls; the authors' analysis was not used. The sample table lists about 94,000 distinct CDR3 sequences, about 93% of them with a count of one. Approximately 0.3% of the sample lies in the top ten.

V ends up 2 bases short and J 3 bases short, with an unmatched junction base count of 3. The CDR3 has 14 amino acids, counting the end cysteine and phenylalanine. Here the CDR3 DNA is all that survives: 42 bases in frame from base 1. The germline V gene (reference sequence) supplies CDR1 PRHDT and CDR2 FYEKMQ. What the research found in general, with its limitations: No clonal expansion was detected in the CD4+ T cell repertoire of Susac syndrome patients. The study acknowledged that relatively few individuals were included in the TCR sequencing and HLA analysis.

With regard to this clonotype: Its antigen is currently not known. Per-nucleotide qualities are absent, and no much larger clonotype sits a single base away.

The source of this sequence is a human donor with Susac syndrome. Sequencing input: CD4+ T cells from PBMCs. The chain is encoded by TRBV13 joined to TRBJ2-7; 8 of the junction bases match TRBD2. In nucleotides, the sequence is TGTGCCAGCAGCTTACCGGGGGGGAACTACGAGCAGTACTTC. Its translation is CASSLPGGNYEQYF.